This T cell receptor beta chain was profiled in a study of blood T cell repertoires in COVID-19 (dated by TCRdb to 2020 to 2021). For the study in its entirety: Collaborator samples came from the United States, Italy and Spain and covered acute and convalescent phases of COVID-19. A freely available public database, intended as a resource for researchers studying the immune response to SARS-CoV-2, is where the repertoires were released. The sample metadata nearly always contained a de-identified subject ID, COVID-19 status, age in years and sex. Where available, HLA class I and class II types were obtained from metadata supplied by the sample provider rather than from assay-based typing. The prospective study material was composed of cDNA or gDNA derived from T cells, B-cell-depleted T cells, or PBMCs. Samples were obtained from the ongoing ImmuneRACE study (first 160 participants) and from about 1,300 subjects provided by 6 global collaborators. Deeply sampled blood TCRbeta repertoires from subjects exposed to, actively infected with, or recovered from COVID-19 were included in the dataset. Results the study describes overall, beyond this receptor: How much clinical and demographic metadata was included differed by source and by participant, and the metadata was provided uncurated.

Comment on this clone: This receptor's antigen is unknown. Base qualities are not recorded, but no much larger clone differs from it by a single base.

Per the germline V gene (reference sequence), SGHNT is the CDR1 and YYREEE is the CDR2. The cysteine opens and the phenylalanine closes a CDR3 of 14 amino acids. The retained sequence is limited to the CDR3, 42 bases, with the frame set at the first base. For this chain, trimming is 4 bases at the V end and 5 bases at the J end, and the number of junction bases without a gene match is 8. The immunoSEQ Assay, a bias-controlled multiplex PCR, was used to amplify TCRbeta CDR3 regions from genomic DNA. On the study's bioinformatics: Nucleated cell counts per sample were estimated from amplification of reference gene primers within the assay. To quantify the absolute abundance of each unique TCRbeta CDR3 rearrangement, sequence reads were collapsed and filtered. Productive Simpson clonality was computed per sample as the square root of Simpson's diversity index over productive rearrangements. TCRdb limited this immuneACCESS table to in-frame rearrangements with V and J called. A share of clones is missing; checked studies link under half to unresolved V genes, and the rest is unexplained. The V and J calls and the clone size are those of that table, but D and trimming were determined from the DNA. In this sample the table shows 180,000 or so clones, about 91% of which occur a single time. The ten top clones hold 4% to 5% of the sample.

Whole blood was collected in K2EDTA tubes by collaborating institutions according to the institutions' own protocols. Collaborator samples were shipped for TCRbeta analysis as frozen whole blood, isolated PBMCs, or DNA extracted from either sample type. The chain is assembled from TRBV5-4 and TRBJ2-7, and 8 junction bases match TRBD1. The material sequenced was peripheral blood. The receptor's source is a woman in her 30s with acute or convalescent COVID-19. The CDR3 corresponds to CASSAGGRLDEQYF. The base sequence is TGTGCCAGCAGCGCAGGGGGCAGGTTGGACGAGCAGTACTTC.